This TCR beta chain appears in the sequencing data of a study of early T cells in non-severe SARS-CoV-2 infection. This clonotype is a singleton in its sample. TCRdb re-derived calls from the 5' RACE reads in MiXCR, one entry per CDR3 protein. The table has 70,000 or so distinct CDR3 sequences, roughly 13% seen once; the top ten hold about 14%. This CDR3 contains 12 residues. Trimming removed 1 base from V and 6 bases from J, with 7 bases in between. Germline CDR1 LGHDT, CDR2 YNNKEL (reference sequence). The material sequenced was whole blood. The chain combines TRBV3-1 with TRBJ2-7, with D tentatively TRBD2 (6 bases). The source of this sequence is an adult who was a healthcare worker with PCR-confirmed SARS-CoV-2 infection or an uninfected control (not recorded which). CDR3 protein: CASSQGAGEQYF. The CDR3 bases are TGTGCCAGCAGCCAAGGAGCGGGCGAGCAGTACTTC.